Below, 5 T cell receptor beta chains from the same sample are listed, as sequenced in a study of T cells after somatic rescue of genetic block. Profiling relied on immunoSEQ multiplex PCR, and the TCRdb table lists in-frame clones only, not all of them. The sample lists about 14,000 clones; about 71% were seen once. The sequencing input was peripheral blood mononuclear cells (PBMCs). The receptors come from a boy between 10 and 17 years old.

V and J are TRBV6-5 and TRBJ1-3; TRBD1 matches 9 bases. V shed 6 bases, J shed 6 bases, and the junction held 3 bases outside the gene matches. Germline CDR1 reads MNHEY; CDR2 reads SVGAGI. The CDR3 has 13 amino acids. As DNA, the CDR3 is TGTGCCAGCAGGCGACAGGGGGAAAACACCATATATTTT. Amino acid sequence: CASRRQGENTIYF.

J is TRBJ1-2 and V is TRBV10-3; 9 bases map to TRBD1. The CDR3 totals 16 residues. Germline values: CDR1 ENHRY, CDR2 SYGVKD. The ends lost 3 bases at V and 3 bases at J; junction bases unmatched: 8. CDR3 residues: CAISDHLRTGDYGYTF. CDR3 bases: TGTGCCATCAGTGACCACCTCAGGACAGGGGACTATGGCTACACCTTC.

The chain uses TRBV5-1 and TRBJ2-3, with unresolved D. The CDR3 spans 14 residues. Germline V gene data show CDR1 as SGHRS and CDR2 as YFSETQ. With 1 base removed from V and 0 bases from J, the gap between germline ends came to 6 bases. Written as DNA, the CDR3 is TGCGCCAGCAGCTTGACAGCTAGCACAGATACGCAGTATTTT. Residues: CASSLTASTDTQYF.

The rearrangement links TRBV18 to TRBJ1-2; D gene unclear. Germline V gene sequence: CDR1 KGHSH, CDR2 LQKENI. V was shortened by 4 bases and J by 6 bases, with 24 bases between the two germline ends. This CDR3 has 17 amino acids. The CDR3 DNA sequence: TGTGCCAGCTCACTCCCTTTGGGTGGAGGTCCTAGGGATGGCTACACCTTC. Protein: CASSLPLGGGPRDGYTF.

This clone was seen a handful of times. The chain is built from TRBV5-4 and TRBJ1-6; D perhaps matches TRBD1 (6 bases). Germline lookup yields CDR1 SGHNT and CDR2 YYREEE (reference sequence). This CDR3 spans 15 amino acids. The ends were cut back, 4 bases at V and 6 bases at J, with 14 bases in the middle. The CDR3 here is CASSTTPDSNSPLHF. The DNA for the CDR3 is TGTGCCAGCAGCACCACTCCGGACAGTAATTCACCCCTCCACTTT.